This TCR beta chain is from a study of T cells in Graves' hyperthyroidism and ophthalmopathy. Study findings and constraints: Onset of ophthalmopathy came a median approximately 6.9 months after the model predicted it. Blood also held most thyroid clonotypes expanded beyond 0.001.

Based on clinical symptoms, serum thyroxine and TRAb, thyroid ultrasound and orbital computed tomography, diagnoses were reached. Points on this clonotype: Its target is unknown.

Per the germline V gene, CDR1 is MNHNS and CDR2 is SASEGT. The CDR3 length is 15 residues. After removal of 6 bases from V and 3 bases from J, the junction contained 8 bases not matched to a gene. Regions amplified from RNA transcripts were the TCR beta CDR3 regions. Using the HTBI primer set, a first-round RT-PCR was run on the TCR CDR3. TCRdb reprocessed the multiplex PCR reads via MiXCR and lists one record per CDR3 protein. The data contain about 380,000 distinct CDR3 sequences, roughly 20% of them singletons. This TCR derives from a man aged 18 to 30 with Graves' ophthalmopathy. The sequenced sample consisted of blood. The chain carries TRBV6-1 and TRBJ2-7; 10 bases agree with TRBD1. CDR3 protein: CASSQMGQGYYEQYF. In DNA form, the CDR3 reads TGTGCCAGCAGCCAGATGGGACAGGGGTACTACGAGCAGTACTTC.